This T cell receptor (beta chain) came from a study of T cells after yellow fever vaccination. TCRdb re-derived calls from the 5' RACE reads in MiXCR, one entry per CDR3 protein. This table holds around 230,000 distinct CDR3 sequences, 6% to 8% found once. This clonotype was detected a few times. The CDR3 is 13 residues long. V was pared by 0 bases and J by 6 bases, with 6 bases between. Germline V gene lookup returns CDR1 KGHSH and CDR2 LQKENI. This material consisted of CD4+ T cells sorted from PBMCs, taken on the day of the yellow fever booster vaccination. The chain recombines TRBV18 with TRBJ2-4; D possibly corresponds to TRBD2 (5 bases). This sequence was found in a man aged 30-40 years who received the YFV17D yellow fever vaccine. The CDR3 here is CASSPPGRNIQYF. The CDR3 DNA reads as TGTGCCAGCTCACCACCGGGGAGAAACATTCAGTACTTC.